Given below is one T cell receptor (beta chain) in context. What it binds is not known. The data belong to a study of circulating and synovial CD4+ cells in juvenile arthritis. Overall study findings and caveats: These repertoires were less diverse than bulk blood CD4 repertoires. Measured synovium overlap likely understates the true shared repertoire. Bulk blood CD4 samples held at least an order of magnitude more or fewer genomes than CPL.

Between the trimmed V and J ends, which lost 6 bases and 1 base, there was a span of 9 bases. Germline CDR1 is LGHNA and CDR2 is YSLEER. The CDR3 contains 14 residues. The assay was immunoSEQ multiplex PCR, and TCRdb's table has in-frame clones only and misses some. The data show about 4,000 clones, about 83% seen once. The sequence was obtained from a human donor with juvenile idiopathic arthritis. J is TRBJ2-2 and V is TRBV4-3; D is ambiguous. The sequenced sample consisted of CD4+ T cells from synovial fluid. The CDR3 spells CASRPTKNTGELFF. CDR3 DNA: TGCGCCAGCAGACCGACAAAGAACACCGGGGAGCTGTTTTTT.